Below are 9 T cell receptor beta chains sequenced from a single sample in a study of blood T cell repertoires in COVID-19. Clones were sequenced by immunoSEQ multiplex PCR, and TCRdb holds only the in-frame ones, with some missing. Found here are about 77,000 clones, about 80% of them singletons; the top ten hold under 5.5%. The sample consisted of peripheral blood. The source is a woman in her 70s with acute or convalescent COVID-19.

V and J are TRBV11-3 and TRBJ1-1; 7 bases map to TRBD1. In germline, CDR1 is SGHNT, CDR2 YENEEA. V was clipped by 3 bases and J by 11 bases; unmatched bases: 9. The CDR3 is 13 amino acids. CDR3 coding DNA: TGTGCCAGCAGCTTTTTTGGGACAGTAGACGCTTTCTTT. Translation: CASSFFGTVDAFF.

V usage is TRBV7-3 and J usage is TRBJ1-4; 8 bases align to TRBD1. V dropped 3 bases and J dropped 8; count of bases not matched to a gene: 20. This CDR3 has 19 amino acids. Germline CDR1 SGHTA, CDR2 FQGTGA. CDR3 residues: CASSFGRGRLNQEREKLFF. The CDR3, as DNA: TGTGCCAGCAGCTTTGGCAGGGGGCGCTTGAATCAAGAAAGGGAAAAACTGTTTTTT.

The rearrangement uses TRBV27 and TRBJ1-2; no definite D call. V was pared by 6 bases and J by 4 bases, with 12 bases between. This CDR3 comprises 13 residues. CDR1 and CDR2 (germline): MNHEY, SMNVEV (reference sequence). The CDR3 reads CASSTDISYGYTF. The CDR3 nucleotides are TGTGCCAGCAGCACAGACATTAGCTATGGCTACACCTTC.

V is TRBV9 and J is TRBJ2-5; 7 bases are shared with TRBD1. Germline-derived CDR1 and CDR2 are SGDLS and YYNGEE. This CDR3 has 14 amino acids. V was pared by 4 bases and J by 2 bases, with 5 bases of the junction left unmatched. The CDR3: CASSTWGQQETQYF. The CDR3 region has the DNA TGTGCCAGCAGCACGTGGGGACAGCAAGAGACCCAGTACTTC.

Concerning this clone: One junction end disagrees with the germline gene, perhaps due to a read error. The chain is built from TRBV5-4 and TRBJ2-5; D is possibly TRBD2 (7 bases). The V gene's germline CDR1 is SGHNT and CDR2 YYREEE (reference sequence). This CDR3 has 15 residues. CDR3 sequence reads: CASSPPGRGQEAQYF. For the CDR3, the DNA is TGTGCCAGCAGCCCTCCGGGGCGGGGGCAAGAGGCCCAGTACTTC.

The V gene is TRBV7-8, the J gene TRBJ2-1; a possible D gene is TRBD1 (6 bases). The CDR3 has 15 residues. V dropped 5 bases and J dropped 0 bases, with 11 bases sitting between them. Germline loops: CDR1 SGHVS, CDR2 FQNEAQ. In DNA form, the CDR3 reads TGTGCCAGCAGCCTAGGACAGATCTCCTACAATGAGCAGTTCTTC. This sequence encodes CASSLGQISYNEQFF.

The V call is TRBV19, the J call TRBJ1-2, with D possibly TRBD1 on 6 matching bases. The V gene lost 7 bases and the J gene lost 5 bases, with 14 bases spanning the gap. The CDR3 loop spans 13 amino acids. Looked up from germline, CDR1 is LNHDA and CDR2 is SQIVND (reference sequence). The CDR3 region has the DNA TGTGCCAGTACCGAGGACAGTTTTTATGGCTACACCTTC. This gives the protein CASTEDSFYGYTF.

The chain recombines TRBV7-9 with TRBJ2-2; D is unclear. This CDR3 comprises 16 residues. V was clipped by 5 bases and J by 0 bases, with 13 bases between them. Per the germline V gene, CDR1 is SEHNR and CDR2 is FQNEAQ (reference sequence). In nucleotides, the CDR3 is TGTGCCAGCAGCCTATCGATCATAGCGAACACCGGGGAGCTGTTTTTT. Its translation: CASSLSIIANTGELFF.

The rearrangement uses TRBV18 and TRBJ2-1; TRBD1 matches 9 bases. In germline, CDR1 is KGHSH, CDR2 LQKENI. The length of the CDR3 is 14 residues. V lost 3 bases, J lost 8 bases, and 5 bases stayed unmatched. The CDR3 sequence: CASSPRTGDHEQFF. The CDR3 region has the DNA TGTGCCAGCTCACCCCGGACAGGGGACCATGAGCAGTTCTTC.